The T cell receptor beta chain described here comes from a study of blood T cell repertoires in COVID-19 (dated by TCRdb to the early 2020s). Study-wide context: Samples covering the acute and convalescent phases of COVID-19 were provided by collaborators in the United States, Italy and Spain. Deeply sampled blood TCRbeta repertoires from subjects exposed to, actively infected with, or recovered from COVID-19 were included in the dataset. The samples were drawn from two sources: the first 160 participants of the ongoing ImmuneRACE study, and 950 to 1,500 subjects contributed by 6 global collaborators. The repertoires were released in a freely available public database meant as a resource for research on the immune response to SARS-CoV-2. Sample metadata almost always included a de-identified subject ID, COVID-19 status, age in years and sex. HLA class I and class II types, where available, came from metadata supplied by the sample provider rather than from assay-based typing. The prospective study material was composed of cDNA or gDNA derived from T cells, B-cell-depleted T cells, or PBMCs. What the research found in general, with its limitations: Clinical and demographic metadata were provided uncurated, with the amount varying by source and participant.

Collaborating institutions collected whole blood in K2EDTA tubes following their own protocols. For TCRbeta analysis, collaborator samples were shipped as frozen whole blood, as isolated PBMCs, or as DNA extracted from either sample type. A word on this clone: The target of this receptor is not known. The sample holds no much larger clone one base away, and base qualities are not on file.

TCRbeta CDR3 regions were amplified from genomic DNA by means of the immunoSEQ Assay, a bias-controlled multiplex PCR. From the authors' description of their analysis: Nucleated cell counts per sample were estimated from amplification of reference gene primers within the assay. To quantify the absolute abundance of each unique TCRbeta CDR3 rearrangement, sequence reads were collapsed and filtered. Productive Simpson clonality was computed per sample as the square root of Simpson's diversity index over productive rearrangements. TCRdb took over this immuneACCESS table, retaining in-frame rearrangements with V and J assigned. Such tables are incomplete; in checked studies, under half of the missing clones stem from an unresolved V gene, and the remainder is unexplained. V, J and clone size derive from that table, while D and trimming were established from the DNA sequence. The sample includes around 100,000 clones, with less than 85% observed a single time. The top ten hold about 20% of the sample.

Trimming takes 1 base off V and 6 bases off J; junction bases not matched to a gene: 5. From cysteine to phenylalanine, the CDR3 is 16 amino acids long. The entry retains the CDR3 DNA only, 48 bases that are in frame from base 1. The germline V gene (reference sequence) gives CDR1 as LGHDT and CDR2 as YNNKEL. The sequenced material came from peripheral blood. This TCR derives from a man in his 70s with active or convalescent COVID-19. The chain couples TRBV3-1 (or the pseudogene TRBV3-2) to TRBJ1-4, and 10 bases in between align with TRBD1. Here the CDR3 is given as CASSQGTGGRYEKLFF. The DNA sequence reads TGTGCCAGCAGCCAAGGGACAGGGGGTCGGTATGAAAAACTGTTTTTT.